The 13 T cell receptor beta chains below all came from one sample that was sequenced in a study of blood T cell repertoires in COVID-19. Assay: immunoSEQ multiplex PCR; the TCRdb copy retains only in-frame clones and omits some. The sample includes roughly 60,000 clones, roughly four fifths of them seen just once. Material: peripheral blood. The receptors were gathered from an elderly man with acute or convalescent COVID-19.

The chain uses TRBV5-1 and TRBJ2-7; 13 bases match TRBD2. The CDR3 is 16 amino acids. Germline V gene data show CDR1 as SGHRS and CDR2 as YFSETQ. V shed 3 bases and J 7 bases; nucleotides not matched to a gene: 10. Here the CDR3 reads CASSSGLAGRPMEQYF. The CDR3, as DNA: TGCGCCAGCAGCTCGGGACTAGCGGGGAGGCCGATGGAGCAGTACTTC.

The rearrangement uses TRBV10-3 and TRBJ1-4, with 9 positions matching TRBD1. Looked up from germline, CDR1 is ENHRY and CDR2 is SYGVKD. The CDR3 is 16 residues long. The J segment lost 7 bases and the V segment lost 0 bases, leaving 6 bases of the junction unmatched. The CDR3 region is CAISESLGTGPEKLFF. In nucleotides, the CDR3 is TGTGCCATCAGTGAGTCTTTGGGGACAGGGCCTGAAAAACTGTTTTTT.

The genes are TRBV6-6 and TRBJ1-2, with 10 positions matching TRBD1. The CDR3 covers 16 residues. Germline CDR1 and CDR2: MNHNY and SVGAGI (reference sequence). With 6 bases clipped from V and 8 bases from J, the junction kept 15 bases outside the gene matches. The CDR3 loop reads CASSPGPGTGAGGYTF. DNA for the CDR3: TGTGCCAGCAGCCCCGGTCCCGGGACAGGGGCCGGGGGCTACACCTTC.

This rearrangement joins TRBV3-1 (or the pseudogene TRBV3-2) to TRBJ2-1; 12 nucleotides align to TRBD1. Germline assignment: CDR1 LGHDT and CDR2 YNNKEL (reference sequence). This CDR3 is built from 17 residues. J gave up 8 bases and V 0 bases, and 8 bases lay outside the gene matches. CDR3 residues: CASSQDPGTGGAYEQFF. Here the CDR3 DNA reads TGTGCCAGCAGCCAAGACCCCGGGACAGGGGGCGCATATGAGCAGTTCTTC.

The chain combines TRBV6-1 with TRBJ1-5; TRBD1 aligns across 8 bases. Germline values: CDR1 MNHNS, CDR2 SASEGT. This CDR3 comprises 16 residues. The J segment lost 4 bases and the V segment lost 1 base, leaving 6 bases of the junction unmatched. CDR3 nucleotides: TGTGCCAGCAGTGAAGGTCTCGGGACAGGAAATCAGCCCCAGCATTTT. This translates into CASSEGLGTGNQPQHF.

CDR3: CASSSPGTGTYEQYF. The DNA for the CDR3 is TGTGCCAGCAGTTCTCCCGGGACAGGAACCTACGAGCAGTACTTC. The chain links TRBV6-5 to TRBJ2-7; 8 nucleotides align to TRBD1. CDR1 and CDR2 (germline): MNHEY, SVGAGI. The CDR3 is 15 residues long. J gave up 2 bases and V 4 bases, and 7 bases lay outside the gene matches.

The rearrangement joins TRBV18 to TRBJ1-4; 9 nucleotides line up with TRBD1. The J segment lost 8 bases and the V segment lost 2 bases, leaving 3 bases of the junction unmatched. The CDR3 runs 14 residues. From germline, CDR1 is KGHSH and CDR2 LQKENI. CDR3 DNA sequence: TGTGCCAGCTCACCATTTGGGACAGGGGAAAAACTGTTTTTT. Translation gives CASSPFGTGEKLFF.

This chain uses TRBV27 with TRBJ2-1; 8 positions match TRBD2. V lost 7 bases and J lost 4; bases outside the gene matches: 9. CDR1 and CDR2 from the germline V gene are MNHEY and SMNVEV (reference sequence). The CDR3 extends over 15 amino acids. CDR3 sequence reads: CASMEAGGAYNEQFF. For the CDR3, the DNA is TGTGCCAGCATGGAAGCCGGGGGGGCTTACAATGAGCAGTTCTTC.

The J gene is TRBJ2-3, the V gene TRBV3-1 (or the pseudogene TRBV3-2), with 8 nucleotides matching TRBD1. Trimming took 3 bases from V and 6 from J; bases not matched to a gene: 8. Germline assignment: CDR1 LGHDT and CDR2 YNNKEL (reference sequence). This CDR3 spans 15 amino acids. The CDR3 here is CASSHPRTGRDTQYF. The CDR3 bases are TGTGCCAGCAGCCACCCCCGGACAGGGCGGGATACGCAGTATTTT.

Of note for this clone: Lacking the conserved final phenylalanine or tryptophan, this CDR3 likely reflects a read error. The DNA is omitted, as the CDR3 cannot be located on it reliably, and the CDR3 follows TCRdb's listing. V gene TRBV5-1 combines with J gene TRBJ1-1; the table gives TRBD1 as D, unverified against the DNA. Germline V gene lookup returns CDR1 SGHRS and CDR2 YFSETQ. The CDR3 comprises 9 residues, both ends counted. This CDR3 is CASSFSDRV.

The genes are TRBV6-5 and TRBJ1-6; tentative D call: TRBD1 (6 bases). V dropped 6 bases and J dropped 2 bases, with 14 bases sitting between them. This CDR3 has 16 residues. Per the germline V gene, CDR1 is MNHEY and CDR2 is SVGAGI. The CDR3 nucleotides are TGTGCCAGCAGGTACAGGGAGGGGGCCTATAATTCACCCCTCCACTTT. Translating it yields CASRYREGAYNSPLHF.

V and J are TRBV2 and TRBJ1-2; D not certain. Trimming left V 3 bases short and J 0 bases short, with 11 bases between. CDR3 length equals 15 residues. Germline V CDR1 and CDR2: SNHLY, FYNNEI. CDR3 in amino acids: CASSERSRANYGYTF. Written as DNA, the CDR3 is TGTGCCAGCAGTGAGAGGTCGCGGGCTAACTATGGCTACACCTTC.

The sample holds one count of this clone. This chain uses TRBV9 with TRBJ2-2; weak D call: TRBD1 (6 bases). Germline-derived CDR1 and CDR2 are SGDLS and YYNGEE. V was clipped by 2 bases and J by 3 bases, with 11 bases between them. The CDR3 extends over 15 amino acids. The CDR3 spells CASSVLGHYTGELFF. In nucleotides, the CDR3 is TGTGCCAGCAGCGTGTTGGGACATTACACCGGGGAGCTGTTTTTT.